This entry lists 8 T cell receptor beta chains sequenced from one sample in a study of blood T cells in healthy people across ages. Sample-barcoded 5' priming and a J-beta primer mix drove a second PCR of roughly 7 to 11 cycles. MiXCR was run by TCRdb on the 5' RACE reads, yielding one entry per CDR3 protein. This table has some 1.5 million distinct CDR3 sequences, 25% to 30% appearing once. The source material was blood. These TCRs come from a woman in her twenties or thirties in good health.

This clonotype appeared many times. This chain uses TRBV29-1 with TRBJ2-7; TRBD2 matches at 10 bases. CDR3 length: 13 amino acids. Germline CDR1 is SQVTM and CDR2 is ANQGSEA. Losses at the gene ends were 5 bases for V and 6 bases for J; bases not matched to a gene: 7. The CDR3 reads CSVRGTSVGEQYF. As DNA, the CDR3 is TGCAGCGTTAGGGGGACTAGCGTTGGCGAGCAGTACTTC.

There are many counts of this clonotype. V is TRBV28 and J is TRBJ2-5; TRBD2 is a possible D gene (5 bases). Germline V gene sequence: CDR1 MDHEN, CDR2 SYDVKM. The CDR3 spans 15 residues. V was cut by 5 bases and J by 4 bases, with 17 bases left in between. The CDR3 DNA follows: TGTGCCAGCAGTCGTTACGGGGAGAAAGCAGAGACCCAGTACTTC. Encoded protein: CASSRYGEKAETQYF.

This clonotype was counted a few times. The CDR3: CASSILGQGLKTGANVLTF. The CDR3 DNA sequence: TGTGCCAGTAGTATTTTAGGACAGGGGCTCAAAACTGGGGCCAACGTCCTGACTTTC. The chain combines TRBV19 with TRBJ2-6; TRBD1 agrees at 9 bases. This CDR3 has 19 amino acids. Trimming took 3 bases from V and 2 from J; bases not matched to a gene: 11. Germline V lookup: CDR1 LNHDA, CDR2 SQIVND (reference sequence).

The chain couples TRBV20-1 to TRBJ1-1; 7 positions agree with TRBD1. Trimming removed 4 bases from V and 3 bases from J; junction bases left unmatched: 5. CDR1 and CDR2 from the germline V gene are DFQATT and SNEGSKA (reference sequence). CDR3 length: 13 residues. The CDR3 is CSAKGAGDTEAFF. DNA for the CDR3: TGCAGTGCTAAGGGGGCAGGGGACACTGAAGCTTTCTTT.

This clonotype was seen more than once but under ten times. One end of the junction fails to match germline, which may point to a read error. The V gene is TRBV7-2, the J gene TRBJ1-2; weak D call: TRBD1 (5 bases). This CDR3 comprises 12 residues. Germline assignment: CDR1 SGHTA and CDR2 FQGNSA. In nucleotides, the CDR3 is TGTGCCTGCAGCATGCAGGGAGGTGGCTACACCTTC. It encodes CACSMQGGGYTF.

The CDR3 sequence: CASSLWTCVETQYF. The CDR3 DNA reads TGTGCCAGCAGTTTATGGACTTGCGTAGAGACCCAGTACTTC. The rearrangement links TRBV12-3 or TRBV12-4 to TRBJ2-5, with a tentative D call TRBD2 (5 bases). CDR3 length equals 14 residues. V was clipped by 2 bases and J by 4 bases, with 11 bases between them.

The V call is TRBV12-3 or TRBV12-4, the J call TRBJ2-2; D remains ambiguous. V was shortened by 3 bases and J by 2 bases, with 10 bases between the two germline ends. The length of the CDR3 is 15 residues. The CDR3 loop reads CASSFPLINTGELFF. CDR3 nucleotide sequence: TGTGCCAGCAGTTTCCCTTTGATAAACACCGGGGAGCTGTTTTTT.

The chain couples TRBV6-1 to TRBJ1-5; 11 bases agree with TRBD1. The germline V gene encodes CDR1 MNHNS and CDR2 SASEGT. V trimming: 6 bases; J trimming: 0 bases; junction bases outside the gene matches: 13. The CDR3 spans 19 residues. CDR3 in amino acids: CASSRLPGQGVYSNQPQHF. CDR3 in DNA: TGTGCCAGCAGCAGATTGCCGGGACAGGGGGTTTATAGCAATCAGCCCCAGCATTTT.